The TCR beta chain under discussion was sequenced for a study of cytotoxic CD8 clonotypes in ibrutinib-treated CLL (dated by TCRdb to about 2021). With respect to the entire study: In this cohort, approximately 14 patients were treatment-naive and more than 9 were relapsed/refractory, while some 18 had unmutated IGHV. Responses were partial in around 25 patients and complete in 2; after median approximately 5.5 years follow-up, about 14 stayed in remission and roughly twelve progressed. Response samples were obtained after a median of around eleven months of treatment, with a range of about 6 to 36 months. On average, each sample had about 250,000 productive templates and 96,000 or so productive rearrangements. Longitudinal samples were available for about 30% of the 86 trial participants. Cryopreserved peripheral blood mononuclear cells were obtained prior to treatment, at the time of response, and at either disease progression or sustained remission. All remission and progressive disease samples were collected while patients were still receiving ibrutinib.

The goal of deep resolution MiSeq sequencing was a depth between 1 in 1 million and 1 in 200,000 T cells, and coverage averaged 10x per clonotype. TCR beta libraries were generated with the immunoSEQ hsTCRB Kit. The published analysis was carried out like this. ImmunoSEQ Data Assistant and ImmunoSEQ Analyzer were used for data analysis, and V, D and J genes were assigned according to IMGT definitions. Clonality was computed as one minus normalized Shannon entropy of productive rearrangement frequencies, ranging from 0 to 1. Public clonotype analysis was restricted to overrepresented clonotypes comprising at least 0.05% of each patient's repertoire. Repertoires from more than ten age-matched healthy donors in immuneACCESS were used as clonality controls. Held by TCRdb, this immuneACCESS table contains in-frame sequences only and omits some clones. Under half of the omission traces to an unresolved V gene where checked; the cause of the rest is unknown. V and J calls and clone size are copied from that table; D and trimming were computed from the DNA. The sample table records around 160,000 clones; 70% to 90% of these occur just once. Of the sample, roughly 3% falls within the top ten clones.

From the cysteine up to the phenylalanine, the CDR3 has a length of 12 residues. The CDR3 DNA has 36 bases and is translated from base 1. In the germline V gene, CDR1 corresponds to SQVTM and CDR2 to ANQGSEA. V is pruned by 6 bases and J by 7 bases, leaving 2 bases of the junction without a gene match. Concerning this clone: This receptor's antigen is unknown. Base qualities are not recorded, but no much larger clone differs from it by a single base.

The study at large found these results: Sampling times were not matched between sustained-remission and progressing patients, and lymph node repertoires were not studied. Public clonotypes were rare and either contracted or stayed stable during treatment, and the rise in clonality at ibrutinib response reflected the expansion of private clonotypes. An increase in clonality was observed at ibrutinib response, with clonality remaining stable during sustained remission and falling back toward baseline at progression. At baseline, clonality was higher than in age-matched healthy donors and showed a strong correlation with circulating CD8+ T-cell counts.

The sample's time point label, in plain terms: progressive disease on ibrutinib. For TCR beta library preparation, roughly 2.2 micrograms of genomic DNA was extracted from cryopreserved PBMCs. Longitudinal blood samples from CLL patients receiving ibrutinib monotherapy were subjected to high-throughput TCR beta sequencing. The patients took part in an open-label, single-center phase 2 trial of ibrutinib monotherapy. The clonotype was recovered from a human donor with chronic lymphocytic leukemia. Sequencing used PBMCs, obtained at disease progression, from a patient treated with ibrutinib. This chain is built from TRBV29-1 and TRBJ1-4, and 10 bases in between align with TRBD1. The nucleotides are TGCAGCGTGGGACAGGGGAGTGAAAAACTGTTTTTT. This encodes CSVGQGSEKLFF.